This T cell receptor (beta chain) was captured in a study of T cell responses to AZD1222 COVID-19 vaccine. Study findings and constraints: After two AZD1222 doses, spike-specific TCR breadth and depth rose versus day 0.

Germline values: CDR1 DFQATT, CDR2 SNEGSKA (reference sequence). V shed 3 bases, J shed 2 bases, and the junction held 7 bases outside the gene matches. The CDR3 spans 15 residues. Method: immunoSEQ multiplex PCR; TCRdb's copy keeps in-frame clones and lacks some. In the table there are 150,000 or so clones, 90% to 95% of which are singletons. On this clone: Its antigen remains unknown.

This rearrangement joins TRBV20-1 to TRBJ1-5, with 7 bases aligning to TRBD1. This clonotype was sampled from an adult who received the AZD1222 COVID-19 vaccine. This sample comprised peripheral blood, obtained 28 days after the second AZD1222 dose. The CDR3 DNA reads as TGCAGTGCTAGTCGGGCAGGGGGAGGCAATCAGCCCCAGCATTTT. This encodes CSASRAGGGNQPQHF.